The clone carrying this T cell receptor beta chain was counted a few times. Its target is unknown. The source of the sample is a study of identical twins. Study-wide results and limits: Beta out-of-frame sequences showed weaker excess twin sharing. There was an excess of low generation probability in the out-of-frame alpha sequences that twins shared. Out-of-frame TCR alpha sharing observed in monozygotic twins exceeded model estimates.

Unmatched junction bases numbered 11, after V lost 6 bases and J lost 8 bases. Germline V gives CDR1 KGHDR, CDR2 SFDVKD. This CDR3 region has 15 residues. Template switching (which added a universal primer site) was used, and cDNA carried unique molecular identifiers. MiXCR was run by TCRdb on the 5' RACE reads, yielding one entry per CDR3 protein. The data contain a few hundred thousand distinct CDR3 sequences, 9% to 10% of them singletons. This receptor was obtained from a woman aged 50 to 65 in good health. This rearrangement joins TRBV24-1 to TRBJ2-1; 8 bases fit TRBD2. What was sequenced was naive T cells sorted from blood. CDR3 coding DNA: TGTGCCACCAGTTCAATACGGGAGGGGGGCTATGAGCAGTTCTTC. This encodes CATSSIREGGYEQFF.